This T cell receptor (beta chain) comes out of a study of blood T cell repertoires in COVID-19. Trimming took 5 bases from V and 8 from J; bases not matched to a gene: 8. The CDR3 has 13 amino acids. Measured with immunoSEQ multiplex PCR; TCRdb has only the in-frame clones, and not every one. This table holds under 200,000 clones, 70% to 90% found once. This TCR was sampled from a man between 60 and 75 years old with active or convalescent COVID-19. Sequenced input: peripheral blood. V usage is TRBV12-3 or TRBV12-4 and J usage is TRBJ1-2, with 7 nucleotides matching TRBD1. Written as DNA, the CDR3 is TGTGCCAGCAGTCCGTACACAGGGGTGGGCTACACCTTC. Protein: CASSPYTGVGYTF.